The present T cell receptor (beta chain) was sequenced within a study of Ad26.COV2.S vaccination and SARS-CoV-2 variants (dated by TCRdb to the early 2020s). With regard to the full study: Sequencing of the TCRbeta repertoire served to evaluate the specificity and breadth of SARS-CoV-2-reactive T cell receptors following Ad26.COV2.S vaccination. The TCR-sequenced set comprised about 30 samples: about 19 Ad26.COV2.S vaccine recipients, 5 placebo recipients and 8 SARS-CoV-2 convalescent individuals.

V is pared back by 3 bases and J by 6 bases, with 7 bases lying between the germline termini. The cysteine opens and the phenylalanine closes a CDR3 of 12 amino acids. Of the read, only the CDR3 DNA is kept; its 36 bases are in frame from base 1. The sample's time point, from its label and the paper: individuals recovered from natural SARS-CoV-2 infection. General conclusions and limits of the study: Comparable non-spike TCR breadth was observed between vaccine and placebo recipients, consistent with only spike being contained in the vaccine. Substantial breadth of spike-specific CD8+ and CD4+ T cell responses was reported after vaccination. It was noted by the authors that total T cell responses may have been underestimated by the TCR breadth and depth analyses. Ad26.COV2.S recipients had higher spike-specific TCR breadth than placebo recipients (P = 0.0014).

As regards this clone: Its antigen is unknown. Base qualities are not provided; no much larger clone lies one nucleotide away.

The immunoSEQ Assay was used to sequence TCRbeta CDR3 regions. After extraction, genomic DNA underwent amplification by bias-controlled multiplex PCR, followed by high-throughput sequencing. As for how the authors treated the data: Collapsing and filtering of sequences were performed to quantify the absolute abundance of each unique TCRbeta CDR3 region. T cell fraction was estimated by normalizing TCRbeta template counts to usable DNA, which was measured by amplifying reference genes present in all nucleated cells. Repertoire TCRs were annotated as SARS-CoV-2-specific when V gene, CDR3 amino acid sequence and J gene were exactly matched to a known reactive TCR set. The reference SARS-CoV-2 TCR set was obtained from MIRA and was filtered for enrichment in COVID-19-positive ImmuneCODE repertoires, whereby public or cross-reactive TCRs were removed. Using the MIRA antigens, annotated TCRs were further analysed by specific ORF or by position within an ORF. Depth was the summed frequency of annotated unique rearrangements, while breadth was defined as annotated unique rearrangements over total unique productive rearrangements. TCR breadth was compared between groups using two-sided Wilcoxon rank-sum tests. TCRdb retrieved this table from immuneACCESS and kept in-frame rearrangements only. Not all clones are present; in checked studies, unresolved V genes account for under half, and no reason is known for the remainder. That table is the source of V, J and clone size, and D and trimming were worked out from the DNA. This sample gives just over 350,000 clones in total; about 92% of them show up just once. 3.5% to 4.5% of the sample is in the top ten clones.

The source is a human donor who had recovered from COVID-19. This chain is built from TRBV12-3 or TRBV12-4 and TRBJ2-3; the D gene is not confidently resolved. The sample in question was peripheral blood, obtained after recovery from COVID-19. CDR3 reads: CASSFLLDTQYF. In nucleotides, the sequence is TGTGCCAGCAGTTTTCTATTGGATACGCAGTATTTT.